Given below is one T cell receptor (beta chain) in context. Here immunoSEQ multiplex PCR was the method, and the copy in TCRdb shows in-frame clones only, minus some. The sample includes around 500,000 clones, over 65% of them seen just once. These data belong to a study of shared clonotypes between healthy human individuals. From germline, CDR1 is SNHLY and CDR2 FYNNEI. The CDR3 spans 14 residues. Trimming left V 10 bases short and J 1 base short, with 13 bases between. The donors, healthy adults who were HIV-negative, had experienced no recent acute infections or vaccinations. V usage is TRBV2 and J usage is TRBJ2-2; no definite D call. The sequence derives from a woman aged 40 to 50 in good health. Some clones in this sample may be carry-over from other donors' samples. Input material: PBMCs. CDR3 loop: CATLVGGNTGELFF. CDR3 in DNA: TGTGCCACCCTCGTGGGTGGGAACACCGGGGAGCTGTTTTTT.